This TCR beta chain came from a study of shared clonotypes between healthy human individuals. TCRdb's copy holds only in-frame clones and misses some; the assay was immunoSEQ multiplex PCR. Of approximately 620,000 clones in the sample, more than 95% were seen once. CDR1 and CDR2 (germline): PRHDT, FYEKMQ (reference sequence). The CDR3 spans 12 residues. V lost 4 bases and J 10 bases, leaving 11 bases between the germline ends. This TCR came from a woman aged 25 to 45 in good health. J is TRBJ2-1 and V is TRBV13; D assignment may be TRBD1 or TRBD2 (5 bases each). Sequenced material: naive CD4+ T cells sorted from blood. Subset specified: CD45RA+ positively selected. DNA of the CDR3: TGTGCCAGCAGCTGGGGCGGGTGGGAGCAGTTCTTC. The encoded protein is CASSWGGWEQFF. Supplemented by reference TRBV13 and TRBJ2-1, the full variable domain reads AAGVIQSPRHLIKEKRETATLKCYPIPRHDTVYWYQQGPGQDPQFLISFYEKMQSDKGSIPDRFSAQQFSDYHSELNMSSLELGDSALYFCASSWGGWEQFFGPGTRLTVL.